This passage covers 25 T cell receptor beta chains from one sample sequenced in a study of shared clonotypes between healthy human individuals. The assay was immunoSEQ multiplex PCR, and TCRdb's table has in-frame clones only and misses some. Found here are some 2,500,000 clones, roughly 93% of them singletons; the top ten hold 0.36%. Sequenced: naive CD4+ T cells from PBMCs. Described subset: CD45RA+ positively selected. The source of these receptors is a man between 18 and 29 years old in good health. Some clones in this sample may be carry-over from other donors' samples.

The V and J genes are TRBV5-1 and TRBJ1-1; D is possibly TRBD1 (5 bases). V was shortened by 4 bases and J by 5 bases, with 15 bases between the two germline ends. The CDR3 is made up of 14 amino acids. The V gene's germline CDR1 is SGHRS and CDR2 YFSETQ. The CDR3 sequence: CASSIGGGVTEAFF. For the CDR3, the DNA is TGCGCCAGCAGCATTGGTGGGGGAGTGACTGAAGCTTTCTTT.

Points on this clone: The same CDR3 is also encoded by other DNA sequences in this sample. This chain joins TRBV7-2 and TRBJ1-3, with 7 bases fitting TRBD1. Germline V lookup: CDR1 SGHTA, CDR2 FQGNSA. J was trimmed by 0 bases and V by 1 base; bases with no gene match: 0. This CDR3 spans 15 amino acids. In nucleotides, the CDR3 is TGTGCCAGCAGCTTAGAGGGGGCCTCTGGAAACACCATATATTTT. Translating it yields CASSLEGASGNTIYF.

This chain uses TRBV16 with TRBJ1-4, with D unresolved. The V gene's germline CDR1 is KGHSY and CDR2 FQNENV. The V and J ends lost 7 bases and 1 base respectively, with 10 bases between them. This CDR3 spans 14 amino acids. The CDR3 DNA is TGTGCCAGCACCACTGAGGGAACTAATGAAAAACTGTTTTTT. It yields the protein CASTTEGTNEKLFF.

The chain recombines TRBV18 with TRBJ1-1, with 7 bases aligning to TRBD1. The CDR3 length is 17 residues. The V gene's germline CDR1 is KGHSH and CDR2 LQKENI. V was pared by 3 bases and J by 4 bases, with 14 bases of the junction left unmatched. The CDR3 coding sequence is TGTGCCAGCTCACCGCCCAACGCGGGACAGTCATCCACTGAAGCTTTCTTT. Translating it yields CASSPPNAGQSSTEAFF.

The chain uses TRBV11-3 and TRBJ1-1; D not resolved. The CDR3 runs 13 residues. Germline loops: CDR1 SGHNT, CDR2 YENEEA. Trimming removed 4 bases at V and 6 bases at J, with 12 bases between. The CDR3 DNA reads TGTGCCAGCAGCTCCGGAGTCGGCTCTGAAGCTTTCTTT. Its translation is CASSSGVGSEAFF.

The chain employs TRBV4-1 and TRBJ2-5; 13 nucleotides agree with TRBD2. Matching the DNA end better, TRBJ2-7 makes the J call doubtful. Germline V gives CDR1 MGHRA, CDR2 YSYEKL. The CDR3 is made up of 17 amino acids. Here the CDR3 reads CASSRIVGTSGNNEQYF. CDR3 DNA sequence: TGCGCCAGCAGCCGAATTGTCGGGACTAGCGGGAACAACGAGCAGTACTTC.

The V call is TRBV30, the J call TRBJ2-3; 7 bases map to TRBD1. Germline CDR1 is GTSNPN and CDR2 is SVGIG (reference sequence). The junction had 10 bases not matched to a gene; V was cut back by 7 bases and J by 0 bases. This CDR3 contains 15 residues. Written as DNA, the CDR3 is TGTGCCTTCACCGGGACAGCCCTGAGCACAGATACGCAGTATTTT. Translating it yields CAFTGTALSTDTQYF.

Only one count was recorded for this clone. The rearrangement links TRBV19 to TRBJ2-3, with D uncertain. Germline-derived CDR1 and CDR2 are LNHDA and SQIVND (reference sequence). V shed 4 bases and J shed 2 bases, with 13 bases lying between them. The CDR3 length is 15 residues. The CDR3 coding sequence is TGTGCCAGTAGTACCTCTCGATTGATCACAGATACGCAGTATTTT. Protein product: CASSTSRLITDTQYF.

Worth noting for this clone: Other DNA sequences in the sample encode the same CDR3. The chain links TRBV5-1 to TRBJ2-5, with a tentative D call TRBD2 (5 bases). The ends were cut back, 0 bases at V and 2 bases at J, with 5 bases in the middle. The length of the CDR3 is 13 residues. Germline CDR1 is SGHRS and CDR2 is YFSETQ. In nucleotides, the CDR3 is TGCGCCAGCAGCTTGGGGACTCAAGAGACCCAGTACTTC. It yields the protein CASSLGTQETQYF. The full variable domain, rest sourced from reference TRBV5-1 and TRBJ2-5, is KAGVTQTPRYLIKTRGQQVTLSCSPISGHRSVSWYQQTPGQGLQFLFEYFSETQRNKGNFPGRFSGRQFSNSRSEMNVSTLELGDSALYLCASSLGTQETQYFGPGTRLLVL.

This chain joins TRBV28 and TRBJ1-1, with D tentatively TRBD1 (6 bases). With 5 bases removed from V and 4 bases from J, the gap between germline ends came to 17 bases. From germline, CDR1 is MDHEN and CDR2 SYDVKM. This CDR3 has 15 amino acids. The CDR3 coding sequence is TGTGCCAGCAGTGAAAGGGGGGGTCTAAGCACTGAAGCTTTCTTT. Protein: CASSERGGLSTEAFF.

CDR3 amino acids: CASSLALAGYQETQYF. The CDR3 region has the DNA TGTGCCAGCAGCTTAGCCCTAGCGGGTTACCAAGAGACCCAGTACTTC. V usage is TRBV11-1 and J usage is TRBJ2-5; 8 nucleotides line up with TRBD2. The germline gives CDR1 SGHAT, CDR2 FQDESV (reference sequence). V lost 0 bases to trimming and J lost 0 bases; unmatched junction nucleotides: 3. There are 16 residues in the CDR3.

The genes are TRBV10-3 and TRBJ1-1, with D possibly TRBD1 on 5 matching bases. Trimming left V 3 bases short and J 1 base short, with 9 bases between. The CDR3 has 14 amino acids. Germline V gene lookup returns CDR1 ENHRY and CDR2 SYGVKD. The CDR3 here is CAISEFGGNTEAFF. DNA of the CDR3: TGTGCCATCAGTGAATTTGGGGGGAACACTGAAGCTTTCTTT.

This chain joins TRBV11-2 and TRBJ2-3; the match to TRBD2 covers 10 bases. The length of the CDR3 is 17 residues. V was pared by 6 bases and J by 1 base, with 10 bases of the junction left unmatched. Germline V gives CDR1 SGHAT, CDR2 FQNNGV. CDR3 nucleotide sequence: TGTGCCAGCAGGGCCCCAGGGCTAGCGGGAGGCACAGATACGCAGTATTTT. Residues: CASRAPGLAGGTDTQYF.

With regard to this clone: Other DNA sequences in the sample encode the same CDR3. The CDR3, as DNA: TGTGCCAGGAGGACGGGCCAAGAGACCCAGTACTTC. This gives the protein CARRTGQETQYF. V is TRBV2 and J is TRBJ2-5; no clear D. This CDR3 has 12 residues. Trimming pared 9 bases from V and 1 base from J, leaving 9 bases between. Germline V gene data show CDR1 as SNHLY and CDR2 as FYNNEI.

The chain recombines TRBV7-9 with TRBJ1-1; D not certain. CDR1 SEHNR and CDR2 FQNEAQ come from the germline V gene (reference sequence). The germline V and J ends were trimmed by 7 bases and 5 bases, with 14 bases remaining between them. CDR3 length: 13 amino acids. The CDR3 sequence is CASTDLGGTEAFF. For the CDR3, the DNA is TGTGCCAGCACCGATTTAGGTGGAACTGAAGCTTTCTTT.

The genes are TRBV7-6 and TRBJ2-7; D may be TRBD1 (6 bases). Between the trimmed V and J ends, which lost 2 bases and 3 bases, there was a span of 23 bases. Germline lookup yields CDR1 SGHVS and CDR2 FNYEAQ. This CDR3 has 18 residues. CDR3 DNA: TGTGCCAGCAGCTTAATGGCAGCACACAGGGATCCTAGCTACGAGCAGTACTTC. Translating gives CASSLMAAHRDPSYEQYF.

The chain joins TRBV5-8 to TRBJ1-1, with D possibly matching TRBD1 (6 bases). The germline CDR1 and CDR2 sequences are SGHTS and YDEGEE. The CDR3 spans 13 residues. Trimming pared 2 bases from V and 5 bases from J, leaving 10 bases between. The CDR3 loop reads CASSFRQGTEAFF. CDR3 coding DNA: TGTGCCAGCAGCTTCCGGCAGGGGACTGAAGCTTTCTTT.

The rearrangement links TRBV29-1 to TRBJ1-4; TRBD1 aligns across 7 bases. Germline V gives CDR1 SQVTM, CDR2 ANQGSEA. V was pared by 5 bases and J by 7 bases, with 10 bases of the junction left unmatched. CDR3 size: 14 residues. The DNA of the CDR3 is TGCAGCGTTACTACCACGCAGGGGGTTGAAAAACTGTTTTTT. Translated: CSVTTTQGVEKLFF.

This clone was seen a handful of times. The chain links TRBV29-1 to TRBJ1-4, with a tentative D call TRBD1 (6 bases). This CDR3 comprises 12 residues. Trimming removed 4 bases from V and 6 bases from J, with 9 bases in between. Per germline, CDR1 SQVTM and CDR2 ANQGSEA. CDR3 in DNA: TGCAGCGTTGCGGGGGCTGATGAAAAACTGTTTTTT. The encoded protein is CSVAGADEKLFF.

This clone was found a few times. The chain links TRBV11-2 to TRBJ2-3; 9 positions match TRBD2. This CDR3 spans 14 amino acids. The trim removed 6 bases at V and 4 bases at J, leaving 5 bases unmatched. Looked up from germline, CDR1 is SGHAT and CDR2 is FQNNGV. The CDR3 DNA is TGTGCCAGCAGAATAGCGGGAGTGGCAGATACGCAGTATTTT. Its protein product is CASRIAGVADTQYF.

This clone was seen only once. This rearrangement joins TRBV25-1 to TRBJ2-7; D is uncertain. Trimming pared 6 bases from V and 1 base from J, leaving 16 bases between. Germline CDR1 is MGHDK and CDR2 is SYGVNS. The CDR3 has 15 residues. CDR3 residues: CASSPTSRGSYEQYF. The CDR3 DNA reads TGTGCCAGCAGCCCGACCTCGCGCGGATCCTACGAGCAGTACTTC.

The J gene is TRBJ1-5, the V gene TRBV30; D remains unclear. The CDR3 spans 15 residues. CDR1 is GTSNPN and CDR2 is SVGIG in the germline V gene (reference sequence). The germline V and J ends were trimmed by 3 bases and 0 bases, with 12 bases remaining between them. The CDR3, as DNA: TGTGCCTGGAGGTGGGAAGCACCTAGCAATCAGCCCCAGCATTTT. Protein product: CAWRWEAPSNQPQHF. The variable domain in full, completed from reference TRBV30 and TRBJ1-5, reads SQTIHQWPATLVQPVGSPLSLECTVEGTSNPNLYWYRQAAGRGLQLLFYSVGIGQISSEVPQNLSASRPQDRQFILSSKKLLLSDSGFYLCAWRWEAPSNQPQHFGDGTRLSIL.

J is TRBJ2-7 and V is TRBV27; D is possibly TRBD1 (6 bases). Germline V gives CDR1 MNHEY, CDR2 SMNVEV (reference sequence). This CDR3 has 15 residues. V lost 2 bases, J lost 1 base, and 12 bases lay in between. DNA for the CDR3: TGTGCCAGCAGTTTACAGGGGATAGGGTCCTACGAGCAGTACTTC. Amino acids: CASSLQGIGSYEQYF.

DNA of the CDR3: TGCAGCGTTGTGGCAGGTCCCCCCCCTGAAGCTTTCTTT. Translating it yields CSVVAGPPPEAFF. V is TRBV29-1 and J is TRBJ1-1, with unresolved D. Germline assignment: CDR1 SQVTM and CDR2 ANQGSEA. The CDR3 is 13 residues long. Deletions cut 4 bases from V and 6 bases from J, with 15 bases between.

This chain links TRBV28 with TRBJ1-1; TRBD1 is a possible D gene (6 bases). V gave up 6 bases and J gave up 2 bases, with 13 bases separating them. CDR1 MDHEN and CDR2 SYDVKM come from the germline V gene. The CDR3 sequence is 14 residues long. The CDR3 sequence is CASSRRQANTEAFF. As DNA, the CDR3 is TGTGCCAGCAGCCGCCGACAGGCTAACACTGAAGCTTTCTTT.